This entry lists 4 T cell receptor beta chains sequenced from one sample in a study of spatial heterogeneity in lung cancer. TCRdb re-called the 5' RACE reads through MiXCR, storing one row per CDR3 protein. This table holds 51,000 or so distinct CDR3 sequences, 6% to 8.5% found once. Indicated time point: blood at routine non-recurrence follow-up after resection. In each case, whole RNA from tumor, nontumor lung or frozen PBMC was sequenced unsorted. The specimen comprised PBMCs, sampled at follow-up. All receptors come from a female donor with early-stage non-small cell lung cancer.

This clonotype was detected ten times or more. The V gene is TRBV5-1, the J gene TRBJ2-7; D unresolved. The CDR3 length is 15 residues. With 4 bases removed from V and 1 base from J, the gap between germline ends came to 15 bases. CDR1 is SGHRS, CDR2 YFSETQ, per germline. CDR3 nucleotides: TGCGCCAGCAGCCCCAGTCCCCAGCTATCCTACGAGCAGTACTTC. Amino acids: CASSPSPQLSYEQYF.

A few counts support this clonotype. The chain is built from TRBV14 and TRBJ1-2; 10 bases align to TRBD1. V lost 5 bases and J lost 4; bases outside the gene matches: 7. The CDR3 has 15 amino acids. In germline, CDR1 is SGHDN, CDR2 FVKESK. CDR3 sequence (DNA): TGTGCCAGCAGCTTCGCCGGGACAGGGGTCTATGGCTACACCTTC. This gives the protein CASSFAGTGVYGYTF.

This clonotype came up a few times. V usage is TRBV6-5 and J usage is TRBJ2-3, with 9 bases lining up with TRBD1. The CDR3 has 16 amino acids. V was pared by 4 bases and J by 0 bases, with 5 bases of the junction left unmatched. Looked up from germline, CDR1 is MNHEY and CDR2 is SVGAGI. CDR3 DNA sequence: TGTGCCAGCAGTTTCTACAGGGGGCCGAGCACAGATACGCAGTATTTT. It translates to CASSFYRGPSTDTQYF.

The CDR3 DNA sequence: TGTGCCATCAGTGATATATTATCCGGGAGCAGGAGCTCCTACGAGCAGTACTTC. Translated, it gives CAISDILSGSRSSYEQYF. The chain employs TRBV10-3 and TRBJ2-7; D is possibly TRBD2 (6 bases). Trimming left V 3 bases short and J 0 bases short, with 21 bases between. Germline V lookup: CDR1 ENHRY, CDR2 SYGVKD. The CDR3 length is 18 residues.